Following are 7 T cell receptor beta chains from one sample sequenced in a study of radiotherapy plus CTLA-4 blockade in lung cancer. Profiled with immunoSEQ multiplex PCR; TCRdb holds only in-frame clones, not every one. The data contain 35,000 to 50,000 clones, roughly two thirds of them seen just once; the ten biggest clones take up roughly 25%. The material was peripheral blood, obtained from a patient treated with radiotherapy plus ipilimumab. The receptors here all came from a human donor with non-small cell lung cancer who had a partial response to radiotherapy plus ipilimumab.

This clone was seen only a few times. This rearrangement joins TRBV10-1 to TRBJ1-4, with D maybe TRBD1 (6 bases). With 11 bases removed from V and 2 bases from J, the gap between germline ends came to 18 bases. This CDR3 is built from 15 residues. The germline V gene has CDR1 WNHNN and CDR2 SYGVQD (reference sequence). This chain's CDR3 is CADGEGDCTNEKLFF. Written as DNA, the CDR3 is TGCGCCGACGGGGAGGGGGATTGCACTAATGAAAAACTGTTTTTT.

This chain links TRBV5-1 with TRBJ1-1; no clear D gene. The CDR3 totals 14 residues. Trimming cost V 6 bases and J 0 bases, with 12 bases left between them. CDR1 is SGHRS, CDR2 YFSETQ, per germline. CDR3 in amino acids: CASKRAVMNTEAFF. In DNA form, the CDR3 reads TGCGCCAGCAAGCGGGCTGTGATGAACACTGAAGCTTTCTTT.

This clone was observed a handful of times. The CDR3 protein is CATSSGEVSYEQYF. In nucleotides, the CDR3 is TGTGCCACCAGCAGTGGGGAGGTGTCCTACGAGCAGTACTTC. V usage is TRBV15 and J usage is TRBJ2-7; TRBD2 is a possible D gene (6 bases). This CDR3 has 14 amino acids. The V end was cut by 3 bases, the J end by 1 base, with 10 bases between. The germline CDR1 and CDR2 sequences are LNHNV and YYDKDF (reference sequence).

The chain carries TRBV2 and TRBJ1-5, with 9 bases identical to TRBD1. Looked up from germline, CDR1 is SNHLY and CDR2 is FYNNEI. The junction had 2 bases not matched to a gene; V was cut back by 1 base and J by 4 bases. The CDR3 spans 15 residues. The CDR3 bases are TGTGCCAGCAGTGAAGGCGACAGGGGGAATCAGCCCCAGCATTTT. Translation gives CASSEGDRGNQPQHF.

The chain recombines TRBV19 with TRBJ2-3, with 7 nucleotides matching TRBD2. This CDR3 is built from 17 residues. Unmatched junction bases numbered 11, after V lost 5 bases and J lost 0 bases. In germline, CDR1 is LNHDA, CDR2 SQIVND (reference sequence). The CDR3: CASSWRRSGASTDTQYF. Here the CDR3 DNA reads TGTGCCAGTAGTTGGAGGCGGAGCGGGGCTAGCACAGATACGCAGTATTTT. Together with reference TRBV19 and TRBJ2-3, the CDR3 gives the full variable domain: DGGITQSPKYLFRKEGQNVTLSCEQNLNHDAMYWYRQDPGQGLRLIYYSQIVNDFQKGDIAEGYSVSREKKESFPLTVTSAQKNPTAFYLCASSWRRSGASTDTQYFGPGTRLTVL.

CDR3: CASSLVRGYEQYF. In nucleotides, the CDR3 is TGTGCCAGCAGCTTAGTTCGGGGCTACGAGCAGTACTTC. The chain joins TRBV7-2 to TRBJ2-7; possibly TRBD2 for D (5 bases). The CDR3 runs to 13 residues. Germline-derived CDR1 and CDR2 are SGHTA and FQGNSA. The ends were cut back, 1 base at V and 3 bases at J, with 7 bases in the middle.

The chain has TRBV11-2 and TRBJ2-7, with 8 bases fitting TRBD1. CDR3 length: 14 amino acids. V lost 5 bases to trimming and J lost 5 bases; unmatched junction nucleotides: 8. Germline V gene data show CDR1 as SGHAT and CDR2 as FQNNGV. CDR3 in DNA: TGTGCCAGCAGCCCCGACAGGGGATTCCACGAGCAGTACTTC. This encodes CASSPDRGFHEQYF.